The 9 T cell receptor beta chains listed next were all sequenced from one sample in a study of blood T cell repertoires in COVID-19. TCRdb's table, derived via immunoSEQ multiplex PCR, lists solely in-frame clones and lacks some. The profile shows around 140,000 clones, around 81% of them singletons. The sample comprised peripheral blood. The receptors derive from a human donor in a cohort sampled during active COVID-19.

This chain connects TRBV29-1 to TRBJ2-1, with D perhaps TRBD2 (6 bases). CDR1 SQVTM and CDR2 ANQGSEA come from the germline V gene. V lost 2 bases to trimming and J lost 2 bases, with 13 bases between them. This CDR3 comprises 15 residues. DNA of the CDR3: TGCAGCGTTGAAAAAGACGGAGGGGCCTACAATGAGCAGTTCTTC. It is translated as CSVEKDGGAYNEQFF.

The rearrangement uses TRBV3-1 (or the pseudogene TRBV3-2) and TRBJ1-2, with 7 bases that match TRBD1. Germline assignment: CDR1 LGHDT and CDR2 YNNKEL (reference sequence). The CDR3 totals 14 residues. V lost 3 bases to trimming and J lost 8 bases; unmatched junction nucleotides: 9. The CDR3 spells CASSHRQGGDGYTF. The CDR3 nucleotides read TGTGCCAGCAGCCATCGACAGGGCGGGGACGGCTACACCTTC.

The chain combines TRBV5-1 with TRBJ1-1; TRBD1 matches at 7 bases. V shed 0 bases, J shed 7 bases, and the junction held 6 bases outside the gene matches. The CDR3 length is 14 residues. Germline values: CDR1 SGHRS, CDR2 YFSETQ. CDR3 protein: CASSLVGRGNEAFF. CDR3 sequence (DNA): TGCGCCAGCAGCTTGGTTGGCAGGGGGAATGAAGCTTTCTTT.

CDR3: CASSSAGVLNSPLHF. The CDR3 bases are TGTGCCAGCAGCTCCGCCGGGGTCCTCAATTCACCCCTCCACTTT. The chain couples TRBV7-2 to TRBJ1-6; D is undetermined. Trimming pared 4 bases from V and 7 bases from J, leaving 14 bases between. Germline V gene sequence: CDR1 SGHTA, CDR2 FQGNSA. CDR3 length equals 15 residues. Filled out from reference TRBV7-2 and TRBJ1-6, the complete variable domain reads GAGVSQSPSNKVTEKGKDVELRCDPISGHTALYWYRQSLGQGLEFLIYFQGNSAPDKSGLPSDRFSAERTGGSVSTLTIQRTQQEDSAVYLCASSSAGVLNSPLHFGNGTRLTVT.

This chain uses TRBV14 with TRBJ2-1; 14 bases match TRBD2. The CDR3 extends over 15 amino acids. Germline V gene data show CDR1 as SGHDN and CDR2 as FVKESK. V shed 1 base and J 10 bases; nucleotides not matched to a gene: 3. The CDR3 region is CASSQGGLAGEEQFF. As DNA, the CDR3 is TGTGCCAGCAGCCAAGGGGGACTAGCGGGAGAAGAGCAGTTCTTC.

For the CDR3, the DNA is TGTGCCAGCAGCTCCCCGACTGAGGGATACGAGCAGTACTTC. This translates into CASSSPTEGYEQYF. This chain joins TRBV7-2 and TRBJ2-7; TRBD2 is a possible D gene (5 bases). Germline CDR1 SGHTA, CDR2 FQGNSA. The CDR3 spans 14 residues. V gave up 4 bases and J gave up 4 bases, with 14 bases separating them.

The chain carries TRBV19 and TRBJ2-2, with 8 bases aligning to TRBD2. V lost 7 bases to trimming and J lost 2 bases; unmatched junction nucleotides: 9. Germline CDR1 and CDR2: LNHDA and SQIVND (reference sequence). The CDR3 totals 16 residues. The CDR3 reads CASKGSGSLNTGELFF. The CDR3 nucleotides read TGTGCCAGTAAGGGGAGCGGGAGTCTAAACACCGGGGAGCTGTTTTTT.

The CDR3 region is CASSVLAGDSYEQYF. The CDR3 region has the DNA TGTGCCAGCAGCGTACTAGCGGGAGACTCCTACGAGCAGTACTTC. This chain joins TRBV14 and TRBJ2-7; 11 bases map to TRBD2. CDR1 and CDR2 (germline): SGHDN, FVKESK. V shed 5 bases, J shed 0 bases, and the junction held 3 bases outside the gene matches. The CDR3 spans 15 residues.

The V gene is TRBV3-1 (or the pseudogene TRBV3-2), the J gene TRBJ2-1; the D is unclear. The CDR3 is made up of 16 amino acids. The V end lost 5 bases, the J end lost 3 bases, and 17 bases lay between the germline ends. The germline gives CDR1 LGHDT, CDR2 YNNKEL (reference sequence). The CDR3 sequence is CASSFIAGEDYNEQFF. The CDR3 bases are TGTGCCAGCAGCTTTATAGCTGGAGAGGACTACAATGAGCAGTTCTTC.